These 7 T cell receptor beta chains originate from one sample sequenced in a study of PD-1 blockade in mismatch repair-deficient tumors (dated by TCRdb to about 2017). To prepare the library, the immunoSEQ multiplex PCR assay was applied. TCRdb's version of the immuneACCESS table is confined to in-frame rearrangements and falls short of the full clone set. An unresolved V gene accounts for under half of the shortfall where checked; the remainder is of unknown origin. In this sample the table shows about 130,000 clones, more than 70% of which occur a single time. The ten largest clones represent approximately 12% of the sample. Specimen: peripheral blood, collected approximately 70 weeks after starting pembrolizumab. The receptors shown here come from an adult with mismatch repair-deficient cancer.

Note on this clone: One end of the junction fails to match germline, which may point to a read error. The chain uses TRBV10-1 and TRBJ2-2; no clear D gene. The CDR3 has 14 amino acids. Per germline, CDR1 WNHNN and CDR2 SYGVQD (reference sequence). Written as DNA, the CDR3 is TGCGCCAGCAGTGAAGACACAAACACCGAGGAGCTGTTTTTT. It translates to CASSEDTNTEELFF.

The chain couples TRBV28 to TRBJ1-2; D is unresolved. The CDR3 is 15 residues long. Germline V gene lookup returns CDR1 MDHEN and CDR2 SYDVKM. Trimming removed 4 bases from V and 2 bases from J, with 14 bases in between. CDR3 amino acids: CASSSGVISNYGYTF. In DNA, the CDR3 is TGTGCCAGCAGTTCCGGGGTGATCTCAAACTATGGCTACACCTTC.

The chain couples TRBV4-3 to TRBJ1-3; D uncertain. Germline V gene lookup returns CDR1 LGHNA and CDR2 YSLEER. V dropped 0 bases and J dropped 0 bases, with 9 bases sitting between them. The CDR3 runs to 16 residues. The CDR3 protein is CASSQDTSLSGNTIYF. In DNA, the CDR3 is TGCGCCAGCAGCCAAGATACCAGTCTCTCTGGAAACACCATATATTTT.

This clone showed up just a few times. The V gene is TRBV5-1, the J gene TRBJ2-7; 9 bases align to TRBD1. The germline gives CDR1 SGHRS, CDR2 YFSETQ. Losses at the gene ends were 0 bases for V and 6 bases for J; bases not matched to a gene: 4. This CDR3 is 14 amino acids long. The CDR3 region has the DNA TGCGCCAGCAGCTTGGTAGGGACAGGGTCCGAGCAGTACTTC. Amino acids: CASSLVGTGSEQYF.

This clone was observed a handful of times. V gene TRBV7-2 combines with J gene TRBJ2-2; perhaps TRBD1 as D (5 bases). The CDR3 has 15 amino acids. V was trimmed by 3 bases and J by 1 base, leaving 9 bases between them. CDR1 is SGHTA, CDR2 FQGNSA, per germline. The CDR3 bases are TGTGCCAGCAGCTTTAGGCAGGGGAACACCGGGGAGCTGTTTTTT. It codes for CASSFRQGNTGELFF. Combining the CDR3 with reference TRBV7-2 and TRBJ2-2 gives the whole variable domain GAGVSQSPSNKVTEKGKDVELRCDPISGHTALYWYRQSLGQGLEFLIYFQGNSAPDKSGLPSDRFSAERTGGSVSTLTIQRTQQEDSAVYLCASSFRQGNTGELFFGEGSRLTVL.

Turning to this clone: This sample also contains other DNA sequences that code for the same CDR3. V gene TRBV27 combines with J gene TRBJ2-7, with D tentatively TRBD1 (6 bases). The CDR3 covers 12 residues. Germline V gene lookup returns CDR1 MNHEY and CDR2 SMNVEV (reference sequence). Trimming removed 5 bases at V and 3 bases at J, with 8 bases between. The chain's CDR3 is CASSPQGYEQYF. In DNA form, the CDR3 reads TGTGCCAGCAGTCCACAGGGCTACGAGCAGTACTTC.

In nucleotides, the CDR3 is TGTGCCAGCCGGGGCGGAACCGGGGAGCTGTTTTTT. It codes for CASRGGTGELFF. This chain uses TRBV6-1 with TRBJ2-2; D may correspond to TRBD1 or TRBD2 (5 bases each). The CDR3 sequence is 12 residues long. Germline loops: CDR1 MNHNS, CDR2 SASEGT. V was clipped by 8 bases and J by 5 bases, with 9 bases between them.